This T cell receptor beta chain derives from a study of cytomegalovirus exposure and HLA in healthy donors. Overall study results and limits: It emerged from a later analysis that several of the most significant clusters appeared to be linked to common viral pathogens. Generally TCR sequences proved uncommon, though certain public TCRs appeared in numerous donors. An ancestry cluster, one associated with Asian ancestry, reportedly showed fewer N-insertions than the approximately 700-donor mean in a later analysis.

On this clone: Its antigen is unidentified.

With 60 Vbeta and 13 Jbeta primers, the PCR was carried out. How the authors handled the data: An analysis performed later counted roughly 80 million unique TCR beta chains (roughly 11 million of them shared). Only in-frame clones appear in the TCRdb table, and some are missing; sequencing was by immunoSEQ multiplex PCR. Clone size and the V and J calls come from that table; the DNA yielded D and trimming. This repertoire comprises about 76,000 clones; its ten largest clones make up roughly 5%. This CDR3 has 13 residues. The V gene's germline CDR1 is SQVTM and CDR2 ANQGSEA. Losses at the gene ends were 7 bases for V and 5 bases for J; bases not matched to a gene: 5.

The chain has TRBV29-1 and TRBJ2-1, with 10 bases that match TRBD2. Source material: PBMCs. The sequence derives from a woman in her thirties or forties in good health and CMV-seropositive. The CDR3 sequence is CSDLLAGHNEQFF. CDR3 nucleotides: TGCAGCGACTTACTAGCGGGACACAATGAGCAGTTCTTC.